This T cell receptor beta chain derives from a study of blood T cell repertoires in COVID-19. The assay was immunoSEQ multiplex PCR, and TCRdb's table has in-frame clones only and misses some. This table has roughly 260,000 clones, roughly nine tenths appearing once. This CDR3 region has 15 residues. V was clipped by 4 bases and J by 2 bases, with 15 bases between them. Germline-derived CDR1 and CDR2 are SGHRS and YFSETQ. The chain recombines TRBV5-1 with TRBJ1-1, with D perhaps matching TRBD1 (5 bases). The clonotype was recovered from a human donor in a cohort exposed to, infected with or recovered from COVID-19 (not recorded which). The donor label of this sample is uncertain. The sequencing sample was made of PBMCs or T cells enriched from blood (not recorded which). The CDR3, as DNA: TGCGCCAGCAGCCCGGTCCGACAGATCAACACTGAAGCTTTCTTT. Translation: CASSPVRQINTEAFF.